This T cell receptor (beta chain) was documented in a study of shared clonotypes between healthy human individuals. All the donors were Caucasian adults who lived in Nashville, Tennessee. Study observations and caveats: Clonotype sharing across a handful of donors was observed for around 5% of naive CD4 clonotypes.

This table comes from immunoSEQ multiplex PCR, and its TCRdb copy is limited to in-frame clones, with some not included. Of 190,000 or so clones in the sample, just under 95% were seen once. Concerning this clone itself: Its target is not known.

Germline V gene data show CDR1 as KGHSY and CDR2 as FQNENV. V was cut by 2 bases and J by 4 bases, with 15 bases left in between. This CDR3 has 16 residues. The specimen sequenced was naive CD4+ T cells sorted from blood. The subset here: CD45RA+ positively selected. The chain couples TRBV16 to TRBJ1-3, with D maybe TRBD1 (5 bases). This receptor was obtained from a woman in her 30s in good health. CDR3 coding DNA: TGTGCCAGCAGCCAACCCTCCCCCAGGGTGGGAAACACCATATATTTT. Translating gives CASSQPSPRVGNTIYF.